These 32 T cell receptor beta chains were sequenced from one sample in a study of cytomegalovirus exposure and HLA in healthy donors. 60 Vbeta and 13 Jbeta primers were used in PCR. Sequencing was performed with immunoSEQ multiplex PCR; in TCRdb, only in-frame clones are kept and a portion is missing. The sample lists 200,000 to 250,000 clones, 78% occurring once. The sequenced material came from PBMCs. The receptors here all came from a male donor in good health and CMV-seronegative.

This clone appeared a few times. This chain connects TRBV19 to TRBJ1-5, with 7 bases matching TRBD1. Trimming took 6 bases from V and 3 from J; bases not matched to a gene: 2. Germline V gives CDR1 LNHDA, CDR2 SQIVND (reference sequence). The CDR3 is made up of 13 amino acids. The CDR3: CASRGQINQPQHF. In DNA form, the CDR3 reads TGTGCCAGTAGGGGACAGATCAATCAGCCCCAGCATTTT.

The chain carries TRBV7-8 and TRBJ2-5; a possible D gene is TRBD1 (7 bases). This CDR3 has 15 amino acids. Germline CDR1 SGHVS, CDR2 FQNEAQ. V was trimmed by 2 bases and J by 4 bases, leaving 14 bases between them. CDR3: CASSLKRQGGETQYF. CDR3 DNA sequence: TGTGCCAGCAGCTTAAAAAGACAGGGAGGAGAGACCCAGTACTTC. Combining the CDR3 with reference TRBV7-8 and TRBJ2-5 gives the whole variable domain GAGVSQSPRYKVAKRGQDVALRCDPISGHVSLFWYQQALGQGPEFLTYFQNEAQLDKSGLPSDRFFAERPEGSVSTLKIQRTQQEDSAVYLCASSLKRQGGETQYFGPGTRLLVL.

The chain is built from TRBV5-5 and TRBJ2-7; D might be TRBD1 (5 bases). Looked up from germline, CDR1 is SGHKS and CDR2 is YYEKEE (reference sequence). The CDR3 extends over 15 amino acids. With 0 bases removed from V and 0 bases from J, the gap between germline ends came to 10 bases. CDR3 residues: CASSLGQDNSYEQYF. In nucleotides, the CDR3 is TGTGCCAGCAGCTTGGGCCAGGACAACTCCTACGAGCAGTACTTC.

This chain links TRBV11-1 with TRBJ2-7; TRBD2 matches 14 bases. V lost 5 bases to trimming and J lost 3 bases; unmatched junction nucleotides: 9. This CDR3 is built from 17 residues. Germline V CDR1 and CDR2: SGHAT, FQDESV (reference sequence). The CDR3, as DNA: TGTGCCAGCAGCCCAAGAGGGACTAGCGGGAGCCGCTACGAGCAGTACTTC. As protein: CASSPRGTSGSRYEQYF.

As to this clone: This sample also contains other DNA sequences that code for the same CDR3. The chain employs TRBV7-3 and TRBJ2-1; 8 nucleotides line up with TRBD2. The V gene's germline CDR1 is SGHTA and CDR2 FQGTGA. V shed 3 bases, J shed 8 bases, and the junction held 6 bases outside the gene matches. This CDR3 has 14 amino acids. The CDR3 protein is CASSFGLAGYEQFF. CDR3 coding DNA: TGTGCCAGCAGCTTTGGACTAGCTGGTTATGAGCAGTTCTTC.

The rearrangement joins TRBV6-1 to TRBJ2-5; D might be TRBD2 (6 bases). Trimming shortened V by 6 bases and J by 4 bases, and 9 bases separated the two germline ends. CDR3 size: 12 residues. The V gene's germline CDR1 is MNHNS and CDR2 SASEGT. Here the CDR3 DNA reads TGTGCCAGCAGACCGGGACTAGAGACCCAGTACTTC. It yields the protein CASRPGLETQYF.

This rearrangement joins TRBV18 to TRBJ2-1; 12 nucleotides align to TRBD2. With 6 bases clipped from V and 2 bases from J, the junction kept 14 bases outside the gene matches. Looked up from germline, CDR1 is KGHSH and CDR2 is LQKENI. The CDR3 spans 19 residues. The CDR3 here is CASSIEGLAGRITYNEQFF. For the CDR3, the DNA is TGTGCCAGCTCGATCGAGGGACTAGCGGGCCGCATTACCTACAATGAGCAGTTCTTC.

The V gene is TRBV9, the J gene TRBJ2-7; 10 bases fit TRBD2. CDR1 is SGDLS and CDR2 is YYNGEE in the germline V gene. The V and J ends lost 5 bases and 2 bases, in that order; junction bases with no gene match: 10. The CDR3 covers 16 residues. CDR3 coding DNA: TGTGCCAGCAGTCCTAGCGGGAGCGGTTTCCCCTACGAGCAGTACTTC. Its protein is CASSPSGSGFPYEQYF.

J is TRBJ2-1 and V is TRBV7-9, with TRBD1 identical over 8 bases. Trimming at V came to 1 base and at J to 2 bases, leaving 10 bases not matched to a gene. CDR1 is SEHNR, CDR2 FQNEAQ, per germline (reference sequence). The CDR3 runs to 18 residues. This chain's CDR3 is CASSLGLPRQGPYNEQFF. The CDR3 DNA sequence: TGTGCCAGCAGCTTAGGGCTCCCTAGACAGGGGCCCTACAATGAGCAGTTCTTC.

The chain combines TRBV6-5 with TRBJ2-3; the D is unclear. Germline assignment: CDR1 MNHEY and CDR2 SVGAGI. There are 13 residues in the CDR3. V dropped 2 bases and J dropped 2 bases, with 5 bases sitting between them. CDR3 sequence reads: CASSYLNTDTQYF. CDR3 DNA sequence: TGTGCCAGCAGTTACCTTAACACAGATACGCAGTATTTT.

This sequence joins TRBV7-6 and TRBJ2-1; TRBD2 agrees at 14 bases. The junction had 6 bases not matched to a gene; V was cut back by 5 bases and J by 6 bases. This CDR3 has 16 residues. CDR1 is SGHVS and CDR2 is FNYEAQ in the germline V gene. The CDR3, as DNA: TGTGCCAGCAGCCGACAGGGACTAGCGGGAGCCAATGAGCAGTTCTTC. Its protein product is CASSRQGLAGANEQFF.

The chain recombines TRBV7-3 with TRBJ2-5, with TRBD1 identical over 8 bases. The DNA matches TRBJ2-7 better at its end, which makes the J call doubtful. Germline CDR1 and CDR2: SGHTA and FQGTGA. The CDR3 covers 13 residues. CDR3 protein: CASSRGQGYEQYF. Here the CDR3 DNA reads TGTGCCAGCAGCAGAGGACAGGGCTACGAGCAGTACTTC.

The chain has TRBV13 and TRBJ2-7; no firm D call. With 0 bases removed from V and 0 bases from J, the gap between germline ends came to 6 bases. CDR3 length: 14 residues. Germline V gene sequence: CDR1 PRHDT, CDR2 FYEKMQ (reference sequence). The CDR3 region is CASSLGMSSYEQYF. CDR3 in DNA: TGTGCCAGCAGCTTAGGGATGAGCTCCTACGAGCAGTACTTC.

CDR3 sequence: CASSYGQGETQYF. Here the CDR3 DNA reads TGTGCCAGCAGTTACGGGCAGGGAGAGACCCAGTACTTC. The genes are TRBV6-5 and TRBJ2-5; D is perhaps TRBD1 (5 bases). The CDR3 consists of 13 residues. V was trimmed by 2 bases and J by 4 bases, leaving 8 bases between them. Germline V CDR1 and CDR2: MNHEY, SVGAGI.

The V and J genes are TRBV30 and TRBJ2-3, with no clear D. CDR3 length equals 11 residues. V was pared by 4 bases and J by 2 bases, with 4 bases between. Germline-derived CDR1 and CDR2 are GTSNPN and SVGIG (reference sequence). CDR3 amino acids: CAWTVTDTQYF. CDR3 nucleotide sequence: TGTGCCTGGACAGTCACAGATACGCAGTATTTT.

The CDR3 coding sequence is TGTGCCAGCAGCTTGGAGGGAGTACAAGAGACCCAGTACTTC. Translation: CASSLEGVQETQYF. This chain uses TRBV7-8 with TRBJ2-5, with a weak D call TRBD2 (6 bases). The germline V gene has CDR1 SGHVS and CDR2 FQNEAQ. V shed 3 bases and J shed 2 bases, with 10 bases lying between them. The CDR3 totals 14 residues.

This chain uses TRBV20-1 with TRBJ2-7, with TRBD1 as a possible D gene (6 bases). Germline V gene lookup returns CDR1 DFQATT and CDR2 SNEGSKA (reference sequence). The ends were cut back, 5 bases at V and 4 bases at J, with 9 bases in the middle. The CDR3 runs to 11 residues. This CDR3 reads CSAYREYEQYF. The DNA for the CDR3 is TGCAGTGCTTACAGGGAATACGAGCAGTACTTC.

The chain combines TRBV28 with TRBJ2-5; unclear D gene. This CDR3 has 14 residues. V was shortened by 3 bases and J by 4 bases, with 12 bases between the two germline ends. Germline CDR1 MDHEN, CDR2 SYDVKM. The CDR3: CASSFAGSRETQYF. In DNA form, the CDR3 reads TGTGCCAGCAGTTTTGCAGGATCGAGAGAGACCCAGTACTTC.

DNA of the CDR3: TGTGCCAGCAGTCGAGACAGGGGTTCCCCGGGTGGCTACACCTTC. This encodes CASSRDRGSPGGYTF. This chain uses TRBV28 with TRBJ1-2; 8 bases agree with TRBD1. After removal of 5 bases from V and 7 bases from J, the junction contained 12 bases not matched to a gene. Looked up from germline, CDR1 is MDHEN and CDR2 is SYDVKM. The CDR3 consists of 15 residues.

The chain employs TRBV6-4 and TRBJ2-1, with 14 bases matching TRBD2. Per germline, CDR1 MRHNA and CDR2 SNTAGT. V was clipped by 3 bases and J by 6 bases; unmatched bases: 1. This CDR3 spans 15 amino acids. CDR3 DNA: TGTGCCAGCAGTGAGGGGACTAGCGGGAGCAATGAGCAGTTCTTC. As protein: CASSEGTSGSNEQFF.

V and J are TRBV4-1 and TRBJ2-1; 8 nucleotides match TRBD2. Unmatched junction bases numbered 11, after V lost 4 bases and J lost 3 bases. CDR3 length: 17 residues. Germline CDR1 is MGHRA and CDR2 is YSYEKL. The CDR3 bases are TGCGCCAGCAGCCCGAGAGGAGCGGGAGCCAACTACAATGAGCAGTTCTTC. It codes for CASSPRGAGANYNEQFF.

The sample holds a few counts of this clone. This chain connects TRBV11-2 to TRBJ2-7; D ambiguous. CDR3 length: 13 residues. From germline, CDR1 is SGHAT and CDR2 FQNNGV. V was trimmed by 5 bases and J by 3 bases, leaving 11 bases between them. CDR3 nucleotides: TGTGCCAGCAGCACTCCATCTAGCTACGAGCAGTACTTC. Its protein product is CASSTPSSYEQYF.

V is TRBV11-2 and J is TRBJ2-3, with 8 bases matching TRBD2. The CDR3 length is 15 residues. From germline, CDR1 is SGHAT and CDR2 FQNNGV. V was pared by 1 base and J by 2 bases, with 2 bases of the junction left unmatched. The CDR3 loop reads CASSLAGGPTDTQYF. CDR3 sequence (DNA): TGTGCCAGCAGCTTAGCGGGAGGGCCCACAGATACGCAGTATTTT.

This clone was detected a few times. This chain links TRBV5-1 with TRBJ2-1; D may be TRBD1 (6 bases). Trimming pared 2 bases from V and 8 bases from J, leaving 14 bases between. This CDR3 has 14 amino acids. Germline CDR1 reads SGHRS; CDR2 reads YFSETQ. The CDR3 region has the DNA TGCGCCAGCAGCTTACGGGACAATCGCTATGAGCAGTTCTTC. Translating it yields CASSLRDNRYEQFF. Filled out from reference TRBV5-1 and TRBJ2-1, the complete variable domain reads KAGVTQTPRYLIKTRGQQVTLSCSPISGHRSVSWYQQTPGQGLQFLFEYFSETQRNKGNFPGRFSGRQFSNSRSEMNVSTLELGDSALYLCASSLRDNRYEQFFGPGTRLTVL.

This clone has only a few counts. V gene TRBV2 combines with J gene TRBJ2-7; D might be TRBD2 (6 bases). V was trimmed by 6 bases and J by 4 bases, leaving 16 bases between them. Looked up from germline, CDR1 is SNHLY and CDR2 is FYNNEI. The CDR3 spans 14 residues. The CDR3 coding sequence is TGTGCCAGCAGCGACCTGGGACTGATTTACGAGCAGTACTTC. It is translated as CASSDLGLIYEQYF.

The CDR3, as DNA: TGTGCCAGCAGCCGACAGGGACGGGGAAATTCACCCCTCCACTTT. It codes for CASSRQGRGNSPLHF. The chain is built from TRBV27 and TRBJ1-6; 7 bases are a match to TRBD1. The CDR3 covers 15 residues. The germline gives CDR1 MNHEY, CDR2 SMNVEV (reference sequence). After removal of 6 bases from V and 7 bases from J, the junction contained 9 bases not matched to a gene.

This chain connects TRBV19 to TRBJ2-3; TRBD1 aligns across 8 bases. Germline trimming cut 3 bases from V and 3 bases from J; bases unmatched to any gene: 5. The CDR3 length is 15 residues. Germline CDR1 reads LNHDA; CDR2 reads SQIVND (reference sequence). The CDR3 DNA sequence: TGTGCCAGTAGTATCAGCCAGGGGGCTACAGATACGCAGTATTTT. This codes for CASSISQGATDTQYF. The full variable domain, its missing parts supplied by reference TRBV19 and TRBJ2-3, is DGGITQSPKYLFRKEGQNVTLSCEQNLNHDAMYWYRQDPGQGLRLIYYSQIVNDFQKGDIAEGYSVSREKKESFPLTVTSAQKNPTAFYLCASSISQGATDTQYFGPGTRLTVL.

This clone was observed once. The V and J genes are TRBV7-8 and TRBJ2-7, with TRBD2 matching 9 bases. J lost 7 bases, V lost 3 bases, and 16 bases had no gene match. The germline gives CDR1 SGHVS, CDR2 FQNEAQ. The CDR3 is 17 residues long. CDR3 sequence reads: CASSFPPTSGRGGEQYF. In DNA form, the CDR3 reads TGTGCCAGCAGCTTCCCCCCAACTAGCGGGCGGGGGGGGGAGCAGTACTTC.

Here the CDR3 reads CASSLDLTKGVSYEQYF. The CDR3 bases are TGTGCCAGCAGCTTAGATCTCACGAAGGGGGTTTCATACGAGCAGTACTTC. The chain employs TRBV7-6 and TRBJ2-7; D possibly corresponds to TRBD1 (6 bases). Germline CDR1 SGHVS, CDR2 FNYEAQ. The V end lost 1 base, the J end lost 4 bases, and 20 bases lay between the germline ends. This CDR3 region has 17 residues. Full variable domain (outside the CDR3, taken from reference TRBV7-6 and TRBJ2-7): GAGVSQSPRYKVTKRGQDVALRCDPISGHVSLYWYRQALGQGPEFLTYFNYEAQQDKSGLPNDRFSAERPEGSISTLTIQRTEQRDSAMYRCASSLDLTKGVSYEQYFGPGTRLTVT.

The chain recombines TRBV5-6 with TRBJ2-2; 8 bases are shared with TRBD1. CDR3 length equals 13 residues. V lost 7 bases to trimming and J lost 1 base; unmatched junction nucleotides: 0. Germline loops: CDR1 SGHDT, CDR2 YYEEEE. The CDR3 here is CASGQGNTGELFF. The CDR3 DNA reads as TGTGCCAGCGGACAGGGGAACACCGGGGAGCTGTTTTTT.

This sequence joins TRBV9 and TRBJ2-5, with TRBD1 as a possible D gene (5 bases). Trimming stripped 3 bases from V and 5 bases from J, with 14 bases between. The CDR3 extends over 14 amino acids. Looked up from germline, CDR1 is SGDLS and CDR2 is YYNGEE. The CDR3, as DNA: TGTGCCAGCAGCGATGTAACAGGTAGTGAGACCCAGTACTTC. Translation: CASSDVTGSETQYF.

The J gene is TRBJ1-1, the V gene TRBV29-1; D is possibly TRBD1 (6 bases). This CDR3 contains 13 residues. Germline V CDR1 and CDR2: SQVTM, ANQGSEA. With 6 bases removed from V and 4 bases from J, the gap between germline ends came to 15 bases. The CDR3 is CSVYRALSTEAFF. CDR3 bases: TGCAGCGTCTACAGGGCGTTGAGCACTGAAGCTTTCTTT. The full variable domain, with the rest looked up from reference TRBV29-1 and TRBJ1-1, is SAVISQKPSRDICQRGTSLTIQCQVDSQVTMMFWYRQQPGQSLTLIATANQGSEATYESGFVIDKFPISRPNLTFSTLTVSNMSPEDSSIYLCSVYRALSTEAFFGQGTRLTVV.